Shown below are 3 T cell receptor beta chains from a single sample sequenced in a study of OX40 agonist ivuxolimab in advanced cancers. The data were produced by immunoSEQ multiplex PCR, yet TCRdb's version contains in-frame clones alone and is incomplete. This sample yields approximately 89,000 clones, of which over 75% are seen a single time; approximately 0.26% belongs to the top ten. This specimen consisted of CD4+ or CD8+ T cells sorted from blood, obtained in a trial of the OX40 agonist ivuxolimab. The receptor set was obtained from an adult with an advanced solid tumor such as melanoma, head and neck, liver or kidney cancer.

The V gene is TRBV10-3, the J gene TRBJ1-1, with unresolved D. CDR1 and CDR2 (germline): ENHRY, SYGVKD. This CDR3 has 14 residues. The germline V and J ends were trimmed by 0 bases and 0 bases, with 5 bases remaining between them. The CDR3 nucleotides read TGTGCCATCAGTGAGTCGAAGATGAACACTGAAGCTTTCTTT. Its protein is CAISESKMNTEAFF.

The CDR3 here is CASRYRGLKSYEQYF. CDR3 nucleotides: TGTGCCAGCAGGTACAGGGGCTTGAAGTCGTACGAGCAGTACTTC. This sequence joins TRBV6-5 and TRBJ2-7; 7 bases are shared with TRBD1. From germline, CDR1 is MNHEY and CDR2 SVGAGI. The CDR3 covers 15 residues. Trimming cost V 6 bases and J 4 bases; bases outside gene matches: 12.

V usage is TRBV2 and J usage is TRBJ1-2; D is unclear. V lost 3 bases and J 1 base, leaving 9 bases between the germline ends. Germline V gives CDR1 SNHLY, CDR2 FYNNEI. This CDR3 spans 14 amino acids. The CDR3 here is CASSESSFNYGYTF. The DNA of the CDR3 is TGTGCCAGCAGTGAGTCGTCGTTTAACTATGGCTACACCTTC. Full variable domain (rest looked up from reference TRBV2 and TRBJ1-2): EPEVTQTPSHQVTQMGQEVILRCVPISNHLYFYWYRQILGQKVEFLVSFYNNEISEKSEIFDDQFSVERPDGSNFTLKIRSTKLEDSAMYFCASSESSFNYGYTFGSGTRLTVV.